Shown below are 23 T cell receptor beta chains from a single sample sequenced in a study of T cell repertoires in cytomegalovirus infection. Each CDR3 protein gets one entry after TCRdb re-called the reads with MiXCR. The sample shows a few hundred thousand distinct CDR3 sequences, about 17% of them seen only once. Specimen: PBMCs. All receptors derive from a human donor in good health (CMV status not recorded). Some clones in this sample may be carry-over from other donors' samples.

The rearrangement uses TRBV11-1 and TRBJ2-1; the match to TRBD1 covers 8 bases. V lost 4 bases and J lost 8; bases outside the gene matches: 10. The CDR3 has 15 residues. The germline CDR1 and CDR2 sequences are SGHAT and FQDESV (reference sequence). The CDR3 DNA follows: TGTGCCAGCAGCTCCGGACAGGGCGGTGTCGATGAGCAGTTCTTC. Translating it yields CASSSGQGGVDEQFF.

The gene calls are TRBV2 and TRBJ2-3; D is perhaps TRBD2 (5 bases). The V and J ends lost 0 bases and 2 bases respectively, with 18 bases between them. This CDR3 has 18 amino acids. Germline-derived CDR1 and CDR2 are SNHLY and FYNNEI. CDR3 coding DNA: TGTGCCAGCAGTGAAGCGAGCGGACCTGTAGACTACACAGATACGCAGTATTTT. As protein: CASSEASGPVDYTDTQYF.

This clonotype was observed at least ten times. The chain joins TRBV7-9 to TRBJ2-7; a weak D match, TRBD2 (6 bases). Deletions cut 5 bases from V and 2 bases from J, with 10 bases between. CDR1 and CDR2 from the germline V gene are SEHNR and FQNEAQ (reference sequence). The CDR3 length is 13 residues. CDR3 in DNA: TGTGCCAGCAGCACTGGAGGGGCCTACGAGCAGTACTTC. Translated: CASSTGGAYEQYF.

This sequence joins TRBV11-2 and TRBJ1-1; the match to TRBD1 covers 9 bases. This CDR3 has 13 residues. J was trimmed by 12 bases and V by 3 bases; bases with no gene match: 8. In germline, CDR1 is SGHAT, CDR2 FQNNGV. Here the CDR3 reads CASSLWTGETPFF. The CDR3 coding sequence is TGTGCCAGCAGCTTGTGGACAGGGGAGACGCCTTTCTTT.

The V call is TRBV7-2, the J call TRBJ2-7; maybe TRBD2 (5 bases). Germline CDR1 SGHTA, CDR2 FQGNSA. This CDR3 is 14 amino acids long. Trimming left V 8 bases short and J 2 bases short, with 16 bases between. The CDR3 here is CASSFGGRAYEQYF. As DNA, the CDR3 is TGTGCCAGCTCGTTCGGAGGTCGAGCCTACGAGCAGTACTTC.

This chain links TRBV12-3 or TRBV12-4 with TRBJ2-1; 9 positions match TRBD1. This CDR3 is 14 amino acids long. Trimming removed 6 bases from V and 6 bases from J; junction bases left unmatched: 6. As DNA, the CDR3 is TGTGCCAGCAGACCCGGGACAGGGATCAATGAGCAGTTCTTC. The encoded protein is CASRPGTGINEQFF.

This clonotype was seen a handful of times. DNA of the CDR3: TGTGCCAGCAGGTCACTAGCATACAATGAGCAGTTCTTC. It codes for CASRSLAYNEQFF. The V and J genes are TRBV6-5 and TRBJ2-1; D is possibly TRBD2 (6 bases). The V end was cut by 6 bases, the J end by 4 bases, with 10 bases between. The CDR3 has 13 residues. Germline V gives CDR1 MNHEY, CDR2 SVGAGI.

This chain connects TRBV7-9 to TRBJ2-3; D unresolved. This CDR3 spans 15 amino acids. V was cut by 5 bases and J by 2 bases, with 14 bases left in between. The germline CDR1 and CDR2 sequences are SEHNR and FQNEAQ (reference sequence). The CDR3 protein is CASSDDGDHTDTQYF. The CDR3 DNA is TGTGCCAGCAGCGACGATGGGGATCACACAGATACGCAGTATTTT.

V gene TRBV12-3 or TRBV12-4 combines with J gene TRBJ1-1; a weak D match, TRBD1 (5 bases). The V end was cut by 3 bases, the J end by 1 base, with 9 bases between. The CDR3 sequence is 14 residues long. The CDR3: CASSFFGGNTEAFF. Written as DNA, the CDR3 is TGTGCCAGCAGTTTCTTTGGGGGGAACACTGAAGCTTTCTTT.

The sample holds a few counts of this clonotype. A much larger clone is a single base away; this may be a read error. V and J are TRBV12-3 or TRBV12-4 and TRBJ2-3, with a tentative D call TRBD2 (6 bases). This CDR3 comprises 17 residues. CDR3 nucleotides: TGTGCCGGCAGTCCTTCTTGGGGGGTGCTGAGCACAGATACGCAGTATTTT. It translates to CAGSPSWGVLSTDTQYF.

This clonotype occurred a few times. The V gene is TRBV28, the J gene TRBJ2-2; D might be TRBD1 (6 bases). CDR3 size: 19 residues. Germline V gene lookup returns CDR1 MDHEN and CDR2 SYDVKM. The V and J ends lost 4 bases and 1 base respectively, with 22 bases between them. The CDR3 is CASSSMGGQFTLNTGELFF. CDR3 nucleotide sequence: TGTGCCAGCAGTTCTATGGGCGGACAGTTTACTTTGAACACCGGGGAGCTGTTTTTT.

This clonotype has a count of ten or more. The rearrangement joins TRBV11-2 to TRBJ2-5; 8 bases align to TRBD2. V shed 6 bases and J 0 bases; nucleotides not matched to a gene: 3. CDR3 length equals 14 residues. CDR1 and CDR2 from the germline V gene are SGHAT and FQNNGV. CDR3 amino acids: CASSILADQETQYF. CDR3 sequence (DNA): TGTGCCAGCAGTATACTAGCGGACCAAGAGACCCAGTACTTC.

In its sample, this clonotype was seen many times. The chain links TRBV6-5 to TRBJ1-6, with D tentatively TRBD1 (5 bases). The V gene's germline CDR1 is MNHEY and CDR2 SVGAGI. V was cut by 2 bases and J by 6 bases, with 17 bases left in between. This CDR3 is 17 amino acids long. DNA of the CDR3: TGTGCCAGCAGTTACGACCCGTCGGGGCCGATTAATTCACCCCTCCACTTT. It translates to CASSYDPSGPINSPLHF.

This clonotype was observed at least ten times. This rearrangement joins TRBV7-2 to TRBJ1-5, with 9 nucleotides matching TRBD1. Germline V gene sequence: CDR1 SGHTA, CDR2 FQGNSA. The CDR3 loop spans 15 amino acids. Germline trimming cut 1 base from V and 9 bases from J; bases unmatched to any gene: 7. The CDR3 DNA reads as TGTGCCAGCAGCTTAGAAGGACAGGGGTTTTGGCCCCAGCATTTT. As protein: CASSLEGQGFWPQHF.

The V gene is TRBV20-1, the J gene TRBJ2-2; D not resolved. Germline V gene sequence: CDR1 DFQATT, CDR2 SNEGSKA (reference sequence). V was clipped by 3 bases and J by 7 bases, with 12 bases between them. The CDR3 is 13 amino acids. The CDR3 reads CSASRAEIGELFF. CDR3 in DNA: TGCAGTGCTAGCCGGGCCGAGATCGGGGAGCTGTTTTTT.

This clonotype was detected only a few times. The chain links TRBV7-3 to TRBJ2-7; D not resolved. The CDR3 runs 14 residues. Germline V gene data show CDR1 as SGHTA and CDR2 as FQGTGA. V was pared by 5 bases and J by 5 bases, with 16 bases between. Here the CDR3 DNA reads TGTGCCAGCAGCCCCGGTTTATGGGATAACGAGCAGTACTTC. It encodes CASSPGLWDNEQYF.

The sample holds many counts of this clonotype. This chain joins TRBV7-2 and TRBJ2-6, with D tentatively TRBD1 or TRBD2 (5 bases each). V was cut by 4 bases and J by 0 bases, with 16 bases left in between. Germline assignment: CDR1 SGHTA and CDR2 FQGNSA. The CDR3 extends over 18 amino acids. This chain's CDR3 is CASSSPGRLDSGANVLTF. CDR3 bases: TGTGCCAGCAGCTCACCGGGACGGTTGGACTCTGGGGCCAACGTCCTGACTTTC.

The chain combines TRBV12-3 or TRBV12-4 with TRBJ2-2, with TRBD1 as a possible D gene (5 bases). With 11 bases removed from V and 4 bases from J, the gap between germline ends came to 11 bases. This CDR3 is 12 amino acids long. In DNA form, the CDR3 reads TGTGCCGGGCAGGGCGGCACCGGGGAGCTGTTTTTT. Its protein product is CAGQGGTGELFF.

Details on this clonotype: A much more abundant neighbour one base away suggests this may be a read error. This chain uses TRBV7-2 with TRBJ1-2, with TRBD1 matching 7 bases. Per the germline V gene, CDR1 is SGHTA and CDR2 is FQGNSA. This CDR3 has 15 amino acids. Here the CDR3 reads CARSLTTGTADGYTF. In DNA, the CDR3 is TGTGCCAGAAGCTTAACTACCGGGACAGCGGATGGCTACACCTTC.

The chain couples TRBV25-1 to TRBJ2-7; D call uncertain. The CDR3 runs 14 residues. Trimming cost V 3 bases and J 3 bases, with 12 bases left between them. Germline CDR1 reads MGHDK; CDR2 reads SYGVNS. The CDR3 loop is CASSDPGRDYEQYF. The CDR3 coding sequence is TGTGCCAGCAGTGACCCAGGACGAGACTACGAGCAGTACTTC.

This clonotype was detected ten times or more. This chain joins TRBV7-8 and TRBJ1-1; 8 nucleotides line up with TRBD1. Germline loops: CDR1 SGHVS, CDR2 FQNEAQ. V was pared by 5 bases and J by 4 bases, with 9 bases of the junction left unmatched. The CDR3 runs to 15 residues. The CDR3 DNA sequence: TGTGCCAGCAGCCTCCTGGGACAGGCCGCCACTGAAGCTTTCTTT. It is translated as CASSLLGQAATEAFF.

The DNA of the CDR3 is TGTGCCAGCAGCTTAGAGTCACCCCTCCACTTT. Its protein product is CASSLESPLHF. The chain links TRBV7-9 to TRBJ1-6, with unresolved D. There are 11 residues in the CDR3. Per germline, CDR1 SEHNR and CDR2 FQNEAQ (reference sequence). Deletions cut 1 base from V and 10 bases from J, with 2 bases between.

The gene calls are TRBV20-1 and TRBJ1-2; the D is unclear. Trimming left V 3 bases short and J 8 bases short, with 13 bases between. There are 12 residues in the CDR3. Germline values: CDR1 DFQATT, CDR2 SNEGSKA (reference sequence). CDR3 sequence: CSASRGLRGYTF. The CDR3 bases are TGCAGTGCTAGTCGGGGATTGCGGGGCTACACCTTC.